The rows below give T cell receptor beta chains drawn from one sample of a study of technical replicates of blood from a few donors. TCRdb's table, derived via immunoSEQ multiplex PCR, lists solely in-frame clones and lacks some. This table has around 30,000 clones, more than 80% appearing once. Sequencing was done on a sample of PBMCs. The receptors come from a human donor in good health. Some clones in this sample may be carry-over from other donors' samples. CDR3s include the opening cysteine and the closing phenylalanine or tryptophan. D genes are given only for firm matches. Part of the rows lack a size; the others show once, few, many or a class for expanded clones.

TGTGCCAGCAGCACCGAAGGCAGGGGCGGCGAGACCCAGTACTTC,CASSTEGRGGETQYF,TRBV13,NA,NA,TRBJ2-5
TGTGCCAGCAGTATTCAGGCCCTAACTAGCGGGAGGGCCCAATTGTACGAGCAGTACTTC,CASSIQALTSGRAQLYEQYF,TRBV6-4,TRBD2,NA,TRBJ2-7
TGTGCCAGCAGCCCGGCGGCCAATCAGCCCCAGCATTTT,CASSPAANQPQHF,TRBV7-9,NA,NA,TRBJ1-5
TGTGCCAGCAGCTTCGTGGGGGGAATCACTGAAGCTTTCTTT,CASSFVGGITEAFF,TRBV11-2,NA,NA,TRBJ1-1
TGTGCCAGCAGTGAATTCAGGGCCGCTGGCTACACCTTC,CASSEFRAAGYTF,TRBV2,NA,NA,TRBJ1-2
TGTGCCAGCAGTCGTCAGGGTGACGGCCCTGAAGCTTTCTTT,CASSRQGDGPEAFF,TRBV6-5,NA,once,TRBJ1-1
TGTGCCAGCAGCTCACGACTAGCGGGGGGTCCTCAACCACCAATTAGCACAGATACGCAGTATTTT,CASSSRLAGGPQPPISTDTQYF,TRBV7-8,TRBD2,once,TRBJ2-3
TGCGCCAGCAGCCCGGGACAGAGCTACAATGAGCAGTTCTTC,CASSPGQSYNEQFF,TRBV5-1,TRBD1,NA,TRBJ2-1
TGCGCCAGCAGCTTGGCAGGACTCGGCACAGATACGCAGTATTTT,CASSLAGLGTDTQYF,TRBV5-1,NA,NA,TRBJ2-3
TGTGCCAGCAGCTTACATAGACAGGGGAGCTCCTACGAGCAGTACTTC,CASSLHRQGSSYEQYF,TRBV11-1,TRBD1,NA,TRBJ2-7
TGTGCCAGCAGTACCCCCTCGCGGGGGGCCAAGGATACGCAGTATTTT,CASSTPSRGAKDTQYF,TRBV6-6,TRBD2,NA,TRBJ2-3
TGTGCCAGCTCCAGGGCCCCCAATGAAAAACTGTTTTTT,CASSRAPNEKLFF,TRBV11-1,NA,NA,TRBJ1-4
TGTGCCAGCAGCCCCGGGACACAGAACACTGAAGCTTTCTTT,CASSPGTQNTEAFF,TRBV6-1,NA,NA,TRBJ1-1
TGTGCCAGCAGCGAGGGACAGGGCTACGAGCAGTACTTC,CASSEGQGYEQYF,TRBV11-3,TRBD1,NA,TRBJ2-7
TGTGCCATCAGTGAGAGGGGCACGGACTATGGCTACACCTTC,CAISERGTDYGYTF,TRBV10-3,NA,NA,TRBJ1-2
TGTGCCAGCAGCTTCACAGGGAATCCCAAAAACATTCAGTACTTC,CASSFTGNPKNIQYF,TRBV7-2,NA,NA,TRBJ2-4
TGTGCCAGCTCACAAGCTACAGGATCCTCTGGAAACACCATATATTTT,CASSQATGSSGNTIYF,TRBV18,NA,NA,TRBJ1-3
TGCGCCAGCAGCGTAGAACGTGGTTACCAAGAGACCCAGTACTTC,CASSVERGYQETQYF,TRBV5-1,NA,NA,TRBJ2-5
TGCGCCAGCAGCTCCGGGTCTTTCCAGGGGATCAATGAGCAGTTCTTC,CASSSGSFQGINEQFF,TRBV5-1,NA,NA,TRBJ2-1
TGTGCCTGGACAAGAAATCCGAGCTCTGGAAACACCATATATTTT,CAWTRNPSSGNTIYF,TRBV30,NA,NA,TRBJ1-3
TGTGCCAGCGAGCTGGGAGGATACACTGAAGCTTTCTTT,CASELGGYTEAFF,TRBV6-6,NA,NA,TRBJ1-1
TGTGCCAGCAGTGAGGGGGCCGGCAATCAGCCCCAGCATTTT,CASSEGAGNQPQHF,TRBV6-1,NA,once,TRBJ1-5
TGTGCCAGCAGTTCCCACTTACAGGGACGTCGCTATGGCTACACCTTC,CASSSHLQGRRYGYTF,TRBV28,NA,NA,TRBJ1-2
TGCGCCAGCAGCGAGGACAGCATGGAACTCTATGGCTACACCTTC,CASSEDSMELYGYTF,TRBV5-1,NA,NA,TRBJ1-2
TGTGCCAGTAGTACTTCGAACAGGGAGTTGAGCTATGGCTACACCTTC,CASSTSNRELSYGYTF,TRBV19,NA,NA,TRBJ1-2
TGTGCCAGCAGCTTAGACCTGTACGCGTCCTACGAGCAGTACTTC,CASSLDLYASYEQYF,TRBV11-2,NA,NA,TRBJ2-7
TGCGCCAGCGGTCCACTAGCGGGAGACCCAGATACGCAGTATTTT,CASGPLAGDPDTQYF,TRBV4-3,TRBD2,NA,TRBJ2-3
TGTGCCAGCAGCCAAGATGCCGGGACAGGCTCCACTGAAGCTTTCTTT,CASSQDAGTGSTEAFF,TRBV4-2,TRBD1,medium-sized,TRBJ1-1
TGCGCCAGCAGCCTCACGGGTGCAAATGAAAAACTGTTTTTT,CASSLTGANEKLFF,TRBV5-1,NA,NA,TRBJ1-4
TGTGCCATCAGTGCTTCGGCCGTGGGGGGAAATCAGCCCCAGCATTTT,CAISASAVGGNQPQHF,TRBV10-3,NA,NA,TRBJ1-5
TGTGCCAGCAGCGGACTCGTCCAAGAGACCCAGTACTTC,CASSGLVQETQYF,TRBV11-1,NA,NA,TRBJ2-5
TGCGCCAGCAGCCAAGAGCGCACCCGCACAGATACGCAGTATTTT,CASSQERTRTDTQYF,TRBV4-3,NA,NA,TRBJ2-3
TGTGCCAGTAGTGCCCCCGGGGGGCAGGTTGAAAAACTGTTTTTT,CASSAPGGQVEKLFF,TRBV19,NA,NA,TRBJ1-4
TGTGCCAGCAGCTTAGGACTGGTTTCTGGGGCCAACGTCCTGACTTTC,CASSLGLVSGANVLTF,TRBV7-9,NA,NA,TRBJ2-6
TGTGCCAGCAGCCCACTTAAGAACACTGAAGCTTTCTTT,CASSPLKNTEAFF,TRBV7-9,NA,NA,TRBJ1-1
TGTGCCAGCAGCCAACGGGGGGCTCTAGATACGCAGTATTTT,CASSQRGALDTQYF,TRBV4-2,NA,NA,TRBJ2-3
TGCGCCAGCAGCCCTGGGGGCAGGGAGTACAATGAGCAGTTCTTC,CASSPGGREYNEQFF,TRBV4-1,NA,NA,TRBJ2-1
TGTGCCAGCGGTACACAGACAGGACCCCTCTATGGCTACACCTTC,CASGTQTGPLYGYTF,TRBV2,NA,once,TRBJ1-2
TGTGCCAGCAGCTTGGTCTCTCTGTTCAATGAGCAGTTCTTC,CASSLVSLFNEQFF,TRBV5-7,NA,NA,TRBJ2-1
TGTGCCAGCAGCGTAGGGTGGTCTAGAAACACCATATATTTT,CASSVGWSRNTIYF,TRBV9,NA,NA,TRBJ1-3
TGTGCCAGCAGCCCCCGAGGAGAGTCCCACGAGCAGTACTTC,CASSPRGESHEQYF,TRBV6-5,NA,NA,TRBJ2-7
TGCAGCGCCAGAACGACTAGCGGGTCTAGCACAGATACGCAGTATTTT,CSARTTSGSSTDTQYF,TRBV29-1,TRBD2,NA,TRBJ2-3
TGTGCCAGTACCCTGTCGGGAGGGGGGAATCAGCCCCAGCATTTT,CASTLSGGGNQPQHF,TRBV19,NA,NA,TRBJ1-5
TGTGCCAGCAGCGTCACTAGCGAATACAATGAGCAGTTCTTC,CASSVTSEYNEQFF,TRBV9,TRBD2,NA,TRBJ2-1
TGTGCCAGCAGCTTAGGGTCTACGAACACTGAAGCTTTCTTT,CASSLGSTNTEAFF,TRBV7-6,NA,NA,TRBJ1-1
TGCAGCGCCGAAGGAGGAAACACTGAAGCTTTCTTT,CSAEGGNTEAFF,TRBV29-1,NA,NA,TRBJ1-1